The 29 T cell receptor beta chains given below trace back to one sample, sequenced in a study of technical replicates of blood from several donors. The table came from immunoSEQ multiplex PCR; TCRdb's copy has only in-frame clones and leaves some out. The sample has roughly 100,000 clones, about 96% seen once. The sample taken for sequencing was T cells isolated from PBMCs. These receptors were obtained from a human donor in good health.

The V and J genes are TRBV14 and TRBJ2-5; D remains unclear. Germline lookup yields CDR1 SGHDN and CDR2 FVKESK. Between the trimmed V and J ends, which lost 2 bases and 3 bases, there was a span of 7 bases. This CDR3 is 13 amino acids long. CDR3 sequence reads: CASSQHTEETQYF. Written as DNA, the CDR3 is TGTGCCAGCAGCCAACACACCGAAGAGACCCAGTACTTC.

CDR3 in DNA: TGTGCCAGTAGAGACAGGGGGAAGAACACCTTC. Its translation: CASRDRGKNTF. V and J are TRBV19 and TRBJ1-2, with 9 bases lining up with TRBD1. The CDR3 runs to 11 residues. Unmatched junction bases numbered 5, after V lost 6 bases and J lost 12 bases. The germline CDR1 and CDR2 sequences are LNHDA and SQIVND (reference sequence).

This chain joins TRBV5-1 and TRBJ2-7; D may be TRBD2 (5 bases). Germline-derived CDR1 and CDR2 are SGHRS and YFSETQ. Between the trimmed V and J ends, which lost 2 bases and 0 bases, there was a span of 9 bases. The CDR3 is made up of 14 amino acids. CDR3 bases: TGCGCCAGCAGCTTTGAGGGAAGCTCCTACGAGCAGTACTTC. As protein: CASSFEGSSYEQYF. Combining the CDR3 with reference TRBV5-1 and TRBJ2-7 gives the whole variable domain KAGVTQTPRYLIKTRGQQVTLSCSPISGHRSVSWYQQTPGQGLQFLFEYFSETQRNKGNFPGRFSGRQFSNSRSEMNVSTLELGDSALYLCASSFEGSSYEQYFGPGTRLTVT.

The CDR3 nucleotides read TGCGCCAGCAGCCCGGAGGTACTAGCCGTTCTCACAGATACGCAGTATTTT. Residues: CASSPEVLAVLTDTQYF. This rearrangement joins TRBV5-1 to TRBJ2-3; the D gene is possibly TRBD2 (6 bases). V lost 4 bases and J lost 2, with 20 bases in between. Germline-derived CDR1 and CDR2 are SGHRS and YFSETQ. CDR3 size: 17 residues.

The chain employs TRBV14 and TRBJ2-3; the match to TRBD2 covers 10 bases. The CDR3 contains 17 residues. Germline CDR1 SGHDN, CDR2 FVKESK. J lost 4 bases, V lost 1 base, and 8 bases had no gene match. The CDR3, as DNA: TGTGCCAGCAGCCAAGGGATGAGCGGGAGGGCCCCAGATACGCAGTATTTT. Translated, it gives CASSQGMSGRAPDTQYF.

This clone was seen once. This sequence joins TRBV2 and TRBJ2-5; 8 bases align to TRBD1. This CDR3 region has 13 residues. V shed 6 bases, J shed 3 bases, and the junction held 3 bases outside the gene matches. Germline lookup yields CDR1 SNHLY and CDR2 FYNNEI. CDR3 nucleotides: TGTGCCAGCAGGACAGGGGTGGAAGAGACCCAGTACTTC. Amino acids: CASRTGVEETQYF.

This chain uses TRBV7-6 with TRBJ1-1; no reliable D call. V lost 1 base to trimming and J lost 1 base, with 7 bases between them. This CDR3 contains 14 residues. Per germline, CDR1 SGHVS and CDR2 FNYEAQ. DNA of the CDR3: TGTGCCAGCAGCTTAGGCGCGGGGAACACTGAAGCTTTCTTT. This gives the protein CASSLGAGNTEAFF.

J is TRBJ1-2 and V is TRBV19; D is perhaps TRBD1 (6 bases). Germline V CDR1 and CDR2: LNHDA, SQIVND (reference sequence). V gave up 5 bases and J gave up 4 bases, with 14 bases separating them. This CDR3 region has 14 residues. Here the CDR3 DNA reads TGTGCCAGTAGTGTACAGGGAGAGGGCTATGGCTACACCTTC. This encodes CASSVQGEGYGYTF.

The rearrangement joins TRBV6-5 to TRBJ2-7, with D perhaps matching TRBD2 (5 bases). Germline V gene sequence: CDR1 MNHEY, CDR2 SVGAGI. Trimming took off 2 bases at V and 8 bases at J, with 10 bases between the two ends. The CDR3 is 12 amino acids. Here the CDR3 DNA reads TGTGCCAGCAGTTACCTAGCTGCGAAGCAGTACTTC. Its translation: CASSYLAAKQYF.

The rearrangement uses TRBV10-2 and TRBJ1-1, with D unclear. Germline V lookup: CDR1 WSHSY, CDR2 SAAADI. With 6 bases removed from V and 6 bases from J, the gap between germline ends came to 5 bases. The CDR3 extends over 10 amino acids. The chain's CDR3 is CASRDSEAFF. As DNA, the CDR3 is TGCGCCAGCAGGGACTCTGAAGCTTTCTTT.

This rearrangement joins TRBV19 to TRBJ1-4, with a weak D call TRBD1 (6 bases). The CDR3 is 12 residues long. CDR1 and CDR2 (germline): LNHDA, SQIVND (reference sequence). Deletions cut 8 bases from V and 6 bases from J, with 10 bases between. The CDR3 here is CASDAGDEKLFF. Written as DNA, the CDR3 is TGTGCCAGTGATGCAGGGGATGAAAAACTGTTTTTT.

The J gene is TRBJ2-7, the V gene TRBV4-2, with D unresolved. V lost 2 bases and J 2 bases, leaving 7 bases between the germline ends. CDR1 is LGHNA and CDR2 is YNFKEQ in the germline V gene. This CDR3 comprises 13 residues. DNA for the CDR3: TGTGCCAGCAGCCAATCTAGAGCCTACGAGCAGTACTTC. The encoded protein is CASSQSRAYEQYF.

The chain joins TRBV6-1 to TRBJ2-2; 8 nucleotides line up with TRBD2. The CDR3 length is 16 residues. V lost 1 base to trimming and J lost 7 bases; unmatched junction nucleotides: 8. The germline CDR1 and CDR2 sequences are MNHNS and SASEGT. CDR3: CASSEEGGRRVGELFF. Here the CDR3 DNA reads TGTGCCAGCAGTGAAGAGGGCGGGAGGCGGGTCGGGGAGCTGTTTTTT.

The chain is built from TRBV5-8 and TRBJ1-1; D is uncertain. V lost 4 bases and J 5 bases, leaving 9 bases between the germline ends. Germline values: CDR1 SGHTS, CDR2 YDEGEE. The CDR3 length is 12 residues. Here the CDR3 DNA reads TGTGCCAGCAGCGTACAGCTAACTGAAGCTTTCTTT. Amino acids: CASSVQLTEAFF.

The J gene is TRBJ2-1, the V gene TRBV29-1; perhaps TRBD2 as D (6 bases). The germline V gene encodes CDR1 SQVTM and CDR2 ANQGSEA. CDR3 length: 14 residues. The V and J ends lost 0 bases and 9 bases respectively, with 15 bases between them. CDR3 protein: CSVEDRVWGGEQFF. CDR3 bases: TGCAGCGTTGAAGACAGGGTTTGGGGAGGTGAGCAGTTCTTC.

This clone is a singleton in its sample. The rearrangement joins TRBV5-1 to TRBJ1-1; the D is unclear. This CDR3 region has 13 residues. Trimming shortened V by 3 bases and J by 6 bases, and 12 bases separated the two germline ends. From germline, CDR1 is SGHRS and CDR2 YFSETQ. CDR3 loop: CASSSTPFAEAFF. CDR3 bases: TGCGCCAGCAGCTCTACCCCATTCGCTGAAGCTTTCTTT.

The chain links TRBV4-3 to TRBJ2-6, with 7 nucleotides matching TRBD1. There are 18 residues in the CDR3. Losses at the gene ends were 0 bases for V and 1 base for J; bases not matched to a gene: 6. Germline lookup yields CDR1 LGHNA and CDR2 YSLEER. The CDR3, as DNA: TGCGCCAGCAGCCAAGATCCACAGGGGTGGTCTGGGGCCAACGTCCTGACTTTC. Translating gives CASSQDPQGWSGANVLTF.

The rearrangement uses TRBV27 and TRBJ2-3, with 7 nucleotides matching TRBD2. This CDR3 contains 18 residues. Germline V CDR1 and CDR2: MNHEY, SMNVEV (reference sequence). The V gene end was trimmed by 6 bases and the J gene end by 2 bases; junction bases not matched to a gene: 17. DNA of the CDR3: TGTGCCAGCAGCCCGATTAACGTTCTAGCGGCCTTCACAGATACGCAGTATTTT. Translation: CASSPINVLAAFTDTQYF.

The chain employs TRBV15 and TRBJ2-3, with 11 bases lining up with TRBD2. CDR3 size: 16 residues. Germline V lookup: CDR1 LNHNV, CDR2 YYDKDF (reference sequence). After removal of 7 bases from V and 1 base from J, the junction contained 7 bases not matched to a gene. CDR3 bases: TGTGCCACCACCAAGCTAGCGGGAGGTGGCACAGATACGCAGTATTTT. This translates into CATTKLAGGGTDTQYF. Looking up the rest from reference TRBV15 and TRBJ2-3 gives the full variable domain: DAMVIQNPRYQVTQFGKPVTLSCSQTLNHNVMYWYQQKSSQAPKLLFHYYDKDFNNEADTPDNFQSRRPNTSFCFLDIRSPGLGDTAMYLCATTKLAGGGTDTQYFGPGTRLTVL.

The V call is TRBV30, the J call TRBJ1-1, with D perhaps matching TRBD1 (5 bases). V was cut by 3 bases and J by 11 bases, with 16 bases left in between. The germline CDR1 and CDR2 sequences are GTSNPN and SVGIG (reference sequence). This CDR3 has 12 amino acids. The CDR3 sequence: CAWSTGGITAFF. The CDR3 DNA follows: TGTGCCTGGAGCACGGGGGGGATTACGGCTTTCTTT.

This chain joins TRBV4-2 and TRBJ2-5, with 15 bases fitting TRBD2. Per germline, CDR1 LGHNA and CDR2 YNFKEQ. The V gene end was trimmed by 6 bases and the J gene end by 5 bases; junction bases not matched to a gene: 10. CDR3 length: 17 amino acids. CDR3: CASRQGLAGGVGETQYF. The CDR3, as DNA: TGTGCCAGCAGGCAGGGACTAGCGGGAGGAGTAGGGGAGACCCAGTACTTC.

The chain combines TRBV11-3 with TRBJ2-7; D is undetermined. The V and J ends lost 0 bases and 4 bases respectively, with 10 bases between them. Germline CDR1 reads SGHNT; CDR2 reads YENEEA. CDR3 length: 14 residues. The CDR3 nucleotides read TGTGCCAGCAGCTTAGAGGGTGGCGGTTACGAGCAGTACTTC. It specifies CASSLEGGGYEQYF.

The J gene is TRBJ2-2, the V gene TRBV27, with 10 bases lining up with TRBD2. Germline CDR1 and CDR2: MNHEY and SMNVEV (reference sequence). Trimming at V came to 5 bases and at J to 5 bases, leaving 14 bases not matched to a gene. CDR3 size: 18 residues. The CDR3, as DNA: TGTGCCAGCAGTATAACTTCCGGGACTAGCGTGAAAACCGGGGAGCTGTTTTTT. Protein: CASSITSGTSVKTGELFF.

Only one count was recorded for this clone. The chain uses TRBV28 and TRBJ2-2; 7 bases fit TRBD1. This CDR3 has 15 amino acids. Trimming took 4 bases from V and 5 from J; bases not matched to a gene: 7. The germline CDR1 and CDR2 sequences are MDHEN and SYDVKM. The CDR3, as DNA: TGTGCCAGCAGTTCGGGGACAGAATCTACCGGGGAGCTGTTTTTT. As protein: CASSSGTESTGELFF. Filled out from reference TRBV28 and TRBJ2-2, the complete variable domain reads DVKVTQSSRYLVKRTGEKVFLECVQDMDHENMFWYRQDPGLGLRLIYFSYDVKMKEKGDIPEGYSVSREKKERFSLILESASTNQTSMYLCASSSGTESTGELFFGEGSRLTVL.

V and J are TRBV30 and TRBJ1-4, with D tentatively TRBD1 (5 bases). The CDR3 has 13 residues. Germline CDR1 reads GTSNPN; CDR2 reads SVGIG (reference sequence). Trimming cost V 5 bases and J 6 bases, with 13 bases left between them. The CDR3 region has the DNA TGTGCCTGGCTTCGGACATGGGATGAAAAACTGTTTTTT. Amino acids: CAWLRTWDEKLFF.

This chain connects TRBV29-1 to TRBJ1-2, with unresolved D. Germline CDR1 and CDR2: SQVTM and ANQGSEA. The CDR3 extends over 12 amino acids. V lost 4 bases and J 0 bases, leaving 6 bases between the germline ends. The CDR3 reads CSVAEANYGYTF. The CDR3 region has the DNA TGCAGCGTTGCTGAGGCTAACTATGGCTACACCTTC.

The chain carries TRBV27 and TRBJ2-1, with 11 bases aligning to TRBD2. The V and J ends lost 6 bases and 8 bases, in that order; junction bases with no gene match: 9. The CDR3 loop spans 15 amino acids. Germline V CDR1 and CDR2: MNHEY, SMNVEV (reference sequence). The chain's CDR3 is CASRFLAGGGDEQFF. The DNA of the CDR3 is TGTGCCAGCAGATTCCTAGCGGGAGGAGGTGATGAGCAGTTCTTC.

This chain connects TRBV28 to TRBJ2-5; a weak D match, TRBD1 (6 bases). The CDR3 spans 14 residues. The germline gives CDR1 MDHEN, CDR2 SYDVKM. Trimming cost V 4 bases and J 2 bases, with 11 bases left between them. The CDR3 DNA reads as TGTGCCAGCAGTTCATACAGGGCACAAGAGACCCAGTACTTC. As protein: CASSSYRAQETQYF.

The chain combines TRBV19 with TRBJ2-7, with 13 positions matching TRBD2. The CDR3 spans 21 residues. J was trimmed by 3 bases and V by 0 bases; bases with no gene match: 17. Germline CDR1 reads LNHDA; CDR2 reads SQIVND (reference sequence). Written as DNA, the CDR3 is TGTGCCAGTAGTATAGAGGGGGGGACTAGCGGGATTGACCTACCCATCTACGAGCAGTACTTC. Translating it yields CASSIEGGTSGIDLPIYEQYF.